This T cell receptor (beta chain) stems from a study of cytomegalovirus exposure and HLA in healthy donors. CDR1 and CDR2 from the germline V gene are SEHNR and FQNEAQ (reference sequence). The CDR3 has 14 residues. V lost 5 bases and J lost 3, with 13 bases in between. PCR employed 60 Vbeta and 13 Jbeta primers. The assay was immunoSEQ multiplex PCR, and TCRdb's table has in-frame clones only and misses some. The data show some 200,000 clones, more than 85% seen once. The J gene is TRBJ1-1, the V gene TRBV7-9; the D gene is possibly TRBD1 (6 bases). The sample comprised PBMCs. The TCR was taken from a young woman in good health and CMV-seronegative. The CDR3 loop is CASSPRRGYTEAFF. CDR3 bases: TGTGCCAGCAGCCCCCGCAGGGGATACACTGAAGCTTTCTTT.